One sample yielded the 25 T cell receptor beta chains listed below, sequenced in a study of identical twins' blood T cells. From the 5' RACE reads, TCRdb called clonotypes with MiXCR, one entry per CDR3 protein. The sample contains around 380,000 distinct CDR3 sequences, about 28% of which appear only once. Sequencing used PBMCs. These receptors all come from a woman aged 18-55 years in good health.

The chain recombines TRBV2 with TRBJ2-7; 7 bases are a match to TRBD1. The CDR3 extends over 11 amino acids. Germline V gives CDR1 SNHLY, CDR2 FYNNEI. J lost 3 bases, V lost 9 bases, and 2 bases had no gene match. CDR3 in amino acids: CASGTDYEQYF. Here the CDR3 DNA reads TGTGCCAGTGGGACAGACTACGAGCAGTACTTC.

This clonotype was recorded a few times. The rearrangement links TRBV7-8 to TRBJ1-4; the D is unclear. The CDR3 sequence is 14 residues long. Trimming removed 4 bases from V and 4 bases from J, with 10 bases in between. From germline, CDR1 is SGHVS and CDR2 FQNEAQ. The CDR3 DNA follows: TGTGCCAGCAGCTCCCGGGCCAATAATGAAAAACTGTTTTTT. Protein sequence: CASSSRANNEKLFF.

The V gene is TRBV20-1, the J gene TRBJ1-1; maybe TRBD1 (5 bases). The germline CDR1 and CDR2 sequences are DFQATT and SNEGSKA (reference sequence). Trimming removed 5 bases from V and 0 bases from J, with 13 bases in between. The CDR3 is 14 amino acids. The CDR3 nucleotides are TGCAGTGCTCGAACAGGATCGATGAACACTGAAGCTTTCTTT. Its translation: CSARTGSMNTEAFF.

This clonotype was seen at least ten times. The chain is built from TRBV29-1 and TRBJ1-5, with TRBD1 as a possible D gene (6 bases). The germline V and J ends were trimmed by 4 bases and 5 bases, with 9 bases remaining between them. CDR1 is SQVTM, CDR2 ANQGSEA, per germline. The CDR3 is made up of 12 amino acids. Here the CDR3 reads CSVGGADQPQHF. The CDR3 nucleotides read TGCAGCGTTGGGGGGGCGGATCAGCCCCAGCATTTT.

About this clonotype itself: One end of the junction is discordant with germline, which a read error may explain. The chain links TRBV6-4 to TRBJ2-2, with no clear D. The CDR3 extends over 13 amino acids. Germline V gene sequence: CDR1 MRHNA, CDR2 SNTAGT. CDR3 in amino acids: CASSGANAGELFF. CDR3 sequence (DNA): TGTGCCAGCAGTGGGGCGAACGCCGGGGAGCTGTTTTTT.

This clonotype showed up just a few times. The rearrangement uses TRBV20-1 and TRBJ1-2, with D possibly TRBD1 on 5 matching bases. Per the germline V gene, CDR1 is DFQATT and CDR2 is SNEGSKA (reference sequence). The CDR3 has 17 residues. V was shortened by 1 base and J by 0 bases, with 18 bases between the two germline ends. CDR3 bases: TGCAGTGCTAGAGCCGGAGACAGCCATTTCGCTAACTATGGCTACACCTTC. Translating it yields CSARAGDSHFANYGYTF.

A word on this clonotype: A junction end diverges from the germline sequence, so it may reflect a read error. The chain employs TRBV20-1 and TRBJ1-5; D call uncertain. Germline assignment: CDR1 DFQATT and CDR2 SNEGSKA (reference sequence). CDR3 size: 17 residues. The CDR3 DNA follows: TGCAGTGCTAGGAACGCCCAAATCCCCTATAGCAATCGGCCCCAGCATTTT. It encodes CSARNAQIPYSNRPQHF.

Turning to this clonotype: This may arise from a read error, as a much more abundant clone is one base away. The chain combines TRBV10-3 with TRBJ2-5, with 7 positions matching TRBD1. CDR1 and CDR2 (germline): ENHRY, SYGVKD. The CDR3 length is 14 residues. The DNA of the CDR3 is TGTGCCATCAGTGAGGAGACAGGGAAAGAGACCCTGTACTTC. It specifies CAISEETGKETLYF.

The chain couples TRBV12-3 or TRBV12-4 to TRBJ1-2; D is undetermined. V gave up 3 bases and J gave up 4 bases, with 9 bases separating them. This CDR3 comprises 13 residues. The CDR3 protein is CASSLVIGYGYTF. DNA of the CDR3: TGTGCCAGCAGTTTGGTTATCGGCTATGGCTACACCTTC.

V and J are TRBV25-1 and TRBJ2-7; D may be TRBD1 or TRBD2 (5 bases each). The CDR3 length is 12 residues. Trimming removed 6 bases at V and 4 bases at J, with 10 bases between. The germline V gene has CDR1 MGHDK and CDR2 SYGVNS. CDR3 DNA: TGTGCCAGCAGGAGGGGAACATACGAGCAGTACTTC. Residues: CASRRGTYEQYF.

CDR3 residues: CSASPLRGLNEQYF. The CDR3 bases are TGCAGTGCTAGCCCACTCCGGGGGCTCAACGAGCAGTACTTC. The chain has TRBV20-1 and TRBJ2-7; D may be TRBD1 or TRBD2 (6 bases each). Trimming left V 3 bases short and J 5 bases short, with 17 bases between. From germline, CDR1 is DFQATT and CDR2 SNEGSKA (reference sequence). This CDR3 is built from 14 residues.

This clonotype occurred a few times. The chain couples TRBV2 to TRBJ1-1; D is perhaps TRBD1 (5 bases). V lost 4 bases, J lost 6 bases, and 27 bases lay in between. Per the germline V gene, CDR1 is SNHLY and CDR2 is FYNNEI. This CDR3 is built from 18 residues. In DNA form, the CDR3 reads TGTGCCAGCAGTGGGGGAAGGATTTGGGGGTGGTTAGCGCCTGAAGCTTTCTTT. The encoded protein is CASSGGRIWGWLAPEAFF.

Many counts were recorded for this clonotype. This chain joins TRBV5-1 and TRBJ2-2; D remains ambiguous. The germline V gene encodes CDR1 SGHRS and CDR2 YFSETQ. V was clipped by 4 bases and J by 1 base, with 8 bases between them. CDR3 length equals 14 residues. The chain's CDR3 is CASSPTMNTGELFF. DNA of the CDR3: TGCGCCAGCAGCCCCACCATGAACACCGGGGAGCTGTTTTTT. The entire variable domain, with the rest obtained from reference TRBV5-1 and TRBJ2-2, is as follows: KAGVTQTPRYLIKTRGQQVTLSCSPISGHRSVSWYQQTPGQGLQFLFEYFSETQRNKGNFPGRFSGRQFSNSRSEMNVSTLELGDSALYLCASSPTMNTGELFFGEGSRLTVL.

This chain uses TRBV3-1 with TRBJ1-2, with D hard to call. This CDR3 has 12 residues. Trimming cost V 5 bases and J 9 bases, with 13 bases left between them. Germline lookup yields CDR1 LGHDT and CDR2 YNNKEL (reference sequence). CDR3 bases: TGTGCCAGCAGCTATAGCTTCAGCAGCTACACCTTC. Its protein is CASSYSFSSYTF.

The table lists this clonotype with a few counts. The chain has TRBV5-1 and TRBJ2-2, with D maybe TRBD1 (5 bases). The germline V and J ends were trimmed by 0 bases and 6 bases, with 15 bases remaining between them. The CDR3 contains 16 residues. Germline CDR1 reads SGHRS; CDR2 reads YFSETQ. CDR3 nucleotide sequence: TGCGCCAGCAGCTTGGACAGCAGGGCGGTTTCCGGGGAGCTGTTTTTT. This encodes CASSLDSRAVSGELFF.

The rearrangement links TRBV10-3 to TRBJ2-7; 9 nucleotides match TRBD2. CDR1 ENHRY and CDR2 SYGVKD come from the germline V gene. The CDR3 is made up of 15 amino acids. The ends lost 1 base at V and 7 bases at J; junction bases unmatched: 8. The CDR3 is CAISEFRTSVEEQYF. CDR3 DNA sequence: TGTGCCATCAGTGAGTTTAGGACTAGCGTCGAAGAGCAGTACTTC.

This clonotype has more than one count but fewer than ten. A read error is possible here, since a much larger clone lies one base away. V is TRBV20-1 and J is TRBJ2-3, with D perhaps TRBD2 (7 bases). The CDR3 consists of 13 residues. Trimming cost V 8 bases and J 4 bases, with 16 bases left between them. Germline loops: CDR1 DFQATT, CDR2 SNEGSKA (reference sequence). CDR3 sequence reads: CSIGGRAADTQYF. The CDR3 nucleotides read TGCAGTATAGGGGGGAGGGCCGCAGATACGCAGTATTTT.

This clonotype has just a few counts. The chain recombines TRBV5-6 with TRBJ1-2; D is perhaps TRBD1 (6 bases). CDR1 is SGHDT and CDR2 is YYEEEE in the germline V gene. V lost 4 bases and J 8 bases, leaving 21 bases between the germline ends. CDR3 length equals 15 residues. CDR3 coding DNA: TGTGCCAGCAGCCCTCGGTTATCTGACAGGAGAGGCTACACCTTC. As protein: CASSPRLSDRRGYTF.

At least ten counts were recorded for this clonotype. The junction differs from germline at one of its ends, possibly a read error. CDR3 nucleotide sequence: TGTGCCAGCAGTTTCGACAGGAGGAACACTGAAGCTTTCTTT. Protein sequence: CASSFDRRNTEAFF. The V call is TRBV5-1, the J call TRBJ1-1, with D tentatively TRBD1 (6 bases). The CDR3 has 14 amino acids. Germline CDR1 SGHRS, CDR2 YFSETQ.

This rearrangement joins TRBV20-1 to TRBJ1-5, with no clear D. Germline CDR1 DFQATT, CDR2 SNEGSKA (reference sequence). V was pared by 7 bases and J by 7 bases, with 29 bases between. The length of the CDR3 is 17 residues. The CDR3 DNA reads as TGCAGTGATAGTCCGGCCCGACGGGATATTGTAACCCAGCCCCAGCATTTT. Translated, it gives CSDSPARRDIVTQPQHF.

This clonotype is a singleton in its sample. This clone may be a read error of a much larger clone one base away. The chain joins TRBV18 to TRBJ1-5; a possible D gene is TRBD1 (5 bases). Germline V CDR1 and CDR2: KGHSH, LQKENI. This CDR3 has 15 residues. Here the CDR3 reads CSSSLSGGVILTQHF. CDR3 sequence (DNA): TGTTCCAGCTCACTCTCCGGGGGGGTTATTTTGACCCAGCATTTT.

The V and J genes are TRBV20-1 and TRBJ2-7; D is undetermined. V was clipped by 0 bases and J by 2 bases, with 11 bases between them. Germline loops: CDR1 DFQATT, CDR2 SNEGSKA (reference sequence). The CDR3 is made up of 14 amino acids. DNA of the CDR3: TGCAGTGCTAGAGACCTCTTGGGAACCTACGAGCAGTACTTC. Encoded protein: CSARDLLGTYEQYF.

This clonotype appeared a few times. This chain links TRBV7-2 with TRBJ1-2; D unclear. V was shortened by 2 bases and J by 8 bases, with 12 bases between the two germline ends. The germline V gene encodes CDR1 SGHTA and CDR2 FQGNSA. This CDR3 spans 13 amino acids. The chain's CDR3 is CASSLPDLWGYTF. The CDR3 DNA sequence: TGTGCCAGCAGCTTACCGGACCTTTGGGGCTACACCTTC.

The gene calls are TRBV10-3 and TRBJ1-2; D gene uncertain. The CDR3 runs to 13 residues. Germline V gene sequence: CDR1 ENHRY, CDR2 SYGVKD. V gave up 2 bases and J gave up 0 bases, with 4 bases separating them. CDR3 nucleotides: TGTGCCATCAGTGAGGGACCTAACTATGGCTACACCTTC. Amino acids: CAISEGPNYGYTF.

This clonotype was picked up a small number of times. V gene TRBV20-1 combines with J gene TRBJ2-1; D ambiguous. CDR3 length equals 11 residues. Germline lookup yields CDR1 DFQATT and CDR2 SNEGSKA (reference sequence). Trimming shortened V by 6 bases and J by 8 bases, and 11 bases separated the two germline ends. The CDR3 DNA is TGCAGTGCCCTCCTCATTTATGAGCAGTTCTTC. This sequence encodes CSALLIYEQFF.